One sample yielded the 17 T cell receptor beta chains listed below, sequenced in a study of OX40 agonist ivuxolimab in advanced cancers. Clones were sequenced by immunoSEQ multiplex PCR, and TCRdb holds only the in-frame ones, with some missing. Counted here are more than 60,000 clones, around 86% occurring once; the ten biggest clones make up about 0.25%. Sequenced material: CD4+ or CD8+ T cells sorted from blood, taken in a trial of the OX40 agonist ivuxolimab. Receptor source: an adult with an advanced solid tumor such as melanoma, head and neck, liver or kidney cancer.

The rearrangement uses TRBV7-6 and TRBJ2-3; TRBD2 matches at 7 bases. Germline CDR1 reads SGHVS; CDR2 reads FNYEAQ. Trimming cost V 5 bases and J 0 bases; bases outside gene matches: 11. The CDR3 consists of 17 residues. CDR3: CASSGPGRSGSTDTQYF. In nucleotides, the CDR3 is TGTGCCAGCAGCGGGCCGGGGCGTAGCGGGAGCACAGATACGCAGTATTTT.

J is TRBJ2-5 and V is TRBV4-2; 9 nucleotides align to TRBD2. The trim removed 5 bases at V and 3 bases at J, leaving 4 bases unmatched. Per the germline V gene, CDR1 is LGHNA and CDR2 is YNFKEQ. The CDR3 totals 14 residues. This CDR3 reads CASSSTSGEETQYF. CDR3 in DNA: TGTGCCAGCAGCTCGACTAGCGGAGAAGAGACCCAGTACTTC.

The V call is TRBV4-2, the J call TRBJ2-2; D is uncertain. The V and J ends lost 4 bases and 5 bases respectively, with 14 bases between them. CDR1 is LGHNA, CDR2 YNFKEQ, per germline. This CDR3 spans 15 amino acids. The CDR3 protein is CASSRDTTATGELFF. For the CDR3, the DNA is TGTGCCAGCAGCCGCGATACAACAGCAACCGGGGAGCTGTTTTTT.

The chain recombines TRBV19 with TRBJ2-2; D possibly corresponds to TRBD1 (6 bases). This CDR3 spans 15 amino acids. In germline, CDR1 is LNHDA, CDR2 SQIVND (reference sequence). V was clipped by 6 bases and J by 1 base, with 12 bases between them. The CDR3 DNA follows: TGTGCCAGTAGACGGTTGACAGGGAACACCGGGGAGCTGTTTTTT. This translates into CASRRLTGNTGELFF. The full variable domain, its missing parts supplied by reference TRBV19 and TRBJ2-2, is DGGITQSPKYLFRKEGQNVTLSCEQNLNHDAMYWYRQDPGQGLRLIYYSQIVNDFQKGDIAEGYSVSREKKESFPLTVTSAQKNPTAFYLCASRRLTGNTGELFFGEGSRLTVL.

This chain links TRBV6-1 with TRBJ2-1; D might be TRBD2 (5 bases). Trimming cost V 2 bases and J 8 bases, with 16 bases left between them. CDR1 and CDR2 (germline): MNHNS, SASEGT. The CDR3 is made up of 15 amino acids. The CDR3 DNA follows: TGTGCCAGCAGTGAAATATCGGGATCGATCCATGAGCAGTTCTTC. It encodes CASSEISGSIHEQFF.

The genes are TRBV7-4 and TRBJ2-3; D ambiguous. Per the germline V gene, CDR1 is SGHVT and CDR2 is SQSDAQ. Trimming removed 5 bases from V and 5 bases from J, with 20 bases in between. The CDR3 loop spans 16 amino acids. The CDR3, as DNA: TGTGCCAGCAGCCGGCCCCACCACCCAGGAATAGATACGCAGTATTTT. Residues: CASSRPHHPGIDTQYF.

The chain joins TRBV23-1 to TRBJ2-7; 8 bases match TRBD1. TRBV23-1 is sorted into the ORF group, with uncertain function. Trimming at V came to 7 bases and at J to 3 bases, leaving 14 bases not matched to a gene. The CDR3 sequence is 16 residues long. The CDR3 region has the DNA TGCGCCAGCATAACTCTCGCCGGACAGGGTGTCTACGAGCAGTACTTC. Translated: CASITLAGQGVYEQYF.

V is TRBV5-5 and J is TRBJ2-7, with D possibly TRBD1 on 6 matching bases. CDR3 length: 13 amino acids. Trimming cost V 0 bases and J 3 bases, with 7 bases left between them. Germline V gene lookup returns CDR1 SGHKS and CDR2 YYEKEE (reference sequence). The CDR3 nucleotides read TGTGCCAGCAGCTTGGGACAGGACTACGAGCAGTACTTC. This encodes CASSLGQDYEQYF.

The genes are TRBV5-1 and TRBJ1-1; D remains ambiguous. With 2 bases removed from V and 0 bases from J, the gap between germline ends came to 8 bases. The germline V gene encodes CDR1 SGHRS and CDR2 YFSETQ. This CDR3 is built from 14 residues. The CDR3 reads CASSFNIMNTEAFF. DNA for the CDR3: TGCGCCAGCAGCTTTAACATTATGAACACTGAAGCTTTCTTT.

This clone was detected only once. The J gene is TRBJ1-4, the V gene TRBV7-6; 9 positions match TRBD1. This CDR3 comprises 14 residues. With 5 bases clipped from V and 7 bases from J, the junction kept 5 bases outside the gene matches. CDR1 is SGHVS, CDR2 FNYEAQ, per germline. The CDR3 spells CASSPGQGPEKLFF. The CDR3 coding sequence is TGTGCCAGCAGCCCCGGACAGGGGCCTGAAAAACTGTTTTTT. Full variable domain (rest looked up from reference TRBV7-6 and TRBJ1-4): GAGVSQSPRYKVTKRGQDVALRCDPISGHVSLYWYRQALGQGPEFLTYFNYEAQQDKSGLPNDRFSAERPEGSISTLTIQRTEQRDSAMYRCASSPGQGPEKLFFGSGTQLSVL.

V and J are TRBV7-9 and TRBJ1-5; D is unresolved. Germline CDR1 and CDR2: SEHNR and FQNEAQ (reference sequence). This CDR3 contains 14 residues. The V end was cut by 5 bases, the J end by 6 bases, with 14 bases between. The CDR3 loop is CASSPGPRGQPQHF. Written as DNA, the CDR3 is TGTGCCAGCAGCCCCGGACCCCGGGGTCAGCCCCAGCATTTT.

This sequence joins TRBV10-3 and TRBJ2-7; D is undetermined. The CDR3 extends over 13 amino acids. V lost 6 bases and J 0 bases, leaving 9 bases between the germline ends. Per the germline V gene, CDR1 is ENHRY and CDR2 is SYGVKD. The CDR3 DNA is TGTGCCATCAGAGCCGGCAGCTCCTACGAGCAGTACTTC. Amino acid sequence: CAIRAGSSYEQYF.

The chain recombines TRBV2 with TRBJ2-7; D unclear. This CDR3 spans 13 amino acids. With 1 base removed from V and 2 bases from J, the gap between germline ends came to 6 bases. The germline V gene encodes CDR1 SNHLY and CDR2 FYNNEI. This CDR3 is CASSEDLAYEQYF. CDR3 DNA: TGTGCCAGCAGTGAAGACCTCGCCTACGAGCAGTACTTC.

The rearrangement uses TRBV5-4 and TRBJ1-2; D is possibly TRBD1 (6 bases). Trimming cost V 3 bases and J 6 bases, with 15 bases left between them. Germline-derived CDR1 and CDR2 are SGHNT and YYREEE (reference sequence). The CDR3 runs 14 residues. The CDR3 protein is CASSSPGGTDGYTF. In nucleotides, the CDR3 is TGTGCCAGCAGCTCCCCCGGGGGCACGGATGGCTACACCTTC. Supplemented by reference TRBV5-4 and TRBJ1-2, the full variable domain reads ETGVTQSPTHLIKTRGQQVTLRCSSQSGHNTVSWYQQALGQGPQFIFQYYREEENGRGNFPPRFSGLQFPNYSSELNVNALELDDSALYLCASSSPGGTDGYTFGSGTRLTVV.

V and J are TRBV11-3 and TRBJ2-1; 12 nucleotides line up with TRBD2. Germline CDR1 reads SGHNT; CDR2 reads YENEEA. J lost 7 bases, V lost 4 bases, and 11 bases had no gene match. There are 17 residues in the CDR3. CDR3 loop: CASSWGTSGRYVNEQFF. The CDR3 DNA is TGTGCCAGCAGCTGGGGGACTAGCGGGCGTTATGTGAATGAGCAGTTCTTC. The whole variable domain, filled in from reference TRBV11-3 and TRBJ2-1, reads EAGVVQSPRYKIIEKKQPVAFWCNPISGHNTLYWYLQNLGQGPELLIRYENEEAVDDSQLPKDRFSAERLKGVDSTLKIQPAELGDSAVYLCASSWGTSGRYVNEQFFGPGTRLTVL.

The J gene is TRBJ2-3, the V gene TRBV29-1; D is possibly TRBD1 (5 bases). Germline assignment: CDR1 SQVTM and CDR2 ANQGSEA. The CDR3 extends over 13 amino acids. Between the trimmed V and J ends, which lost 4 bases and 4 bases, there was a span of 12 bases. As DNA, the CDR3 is TGCAGCGTTGGCCTGATCAGGGCAGATACGCAGTATTTT. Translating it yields CSVGLIRADTQYF.

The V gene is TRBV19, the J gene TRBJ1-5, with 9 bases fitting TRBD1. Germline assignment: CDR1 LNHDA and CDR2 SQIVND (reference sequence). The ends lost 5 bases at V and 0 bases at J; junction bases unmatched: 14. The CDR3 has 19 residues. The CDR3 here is CASSPGTGPPFYSNQPQHF. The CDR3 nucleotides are TGTGCCAGTAGTCCTGGGACAGGGCCACCATTTTATAGCAATCAGCCCCAGCATTTT. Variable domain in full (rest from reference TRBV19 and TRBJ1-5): DGGITQSPKYLFRKEGQNVTLSCEQNLNHDAMYWYRQDPGQGLRLIYYSQIVNDFQKGDIAEGYSVSREKKESFPLTVTSAQKNPTAFYLCASSPGTGPPFYSNQPQHFGDGTRLSIL.